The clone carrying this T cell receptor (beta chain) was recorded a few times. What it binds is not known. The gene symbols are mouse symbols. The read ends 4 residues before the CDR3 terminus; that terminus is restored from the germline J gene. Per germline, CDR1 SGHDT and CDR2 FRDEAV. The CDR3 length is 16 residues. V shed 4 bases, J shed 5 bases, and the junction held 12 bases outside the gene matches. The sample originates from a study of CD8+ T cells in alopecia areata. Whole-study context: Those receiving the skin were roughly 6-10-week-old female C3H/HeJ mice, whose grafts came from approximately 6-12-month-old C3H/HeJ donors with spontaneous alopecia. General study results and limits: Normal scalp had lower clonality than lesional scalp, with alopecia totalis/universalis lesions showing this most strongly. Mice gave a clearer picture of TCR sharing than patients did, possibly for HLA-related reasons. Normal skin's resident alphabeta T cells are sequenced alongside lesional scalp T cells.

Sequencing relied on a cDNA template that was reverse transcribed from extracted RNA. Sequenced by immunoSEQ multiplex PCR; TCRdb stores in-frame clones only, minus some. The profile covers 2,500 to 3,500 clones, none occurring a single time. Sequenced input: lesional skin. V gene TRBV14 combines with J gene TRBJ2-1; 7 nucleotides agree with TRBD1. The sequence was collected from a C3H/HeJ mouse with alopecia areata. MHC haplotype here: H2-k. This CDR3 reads CASSIVEKTGNAEQFF. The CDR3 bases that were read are TGTGCCAGCAGTATAGTCGAGAAGACAGGGAATGCT. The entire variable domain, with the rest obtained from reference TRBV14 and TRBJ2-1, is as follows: EAGVTQSPRYAVLQEGQAVSFWCDPISGHDTLYWYQQPRDQGPQLLVYFRDEAVIDNSQLPSDRFSAVRPKGTNSTLKIQSAKQGDTATYLCASSIVEKTGNAEQFFGPGTRLTVL.